These 21 T cell receptor beta chains were sequenced from one sample in a study of blood T cell repertoires in COVID-19. Clones were read by immunoSEQ multiplex PCR, and TCRdb kept only the in-frame ones, dropping some. There are approximately 400,000 clones in the sample; 88% occur only once, and 1.2% lies in the top ten. Sequences were obtained from PBMCs or T cells enriched from blood (not recorded which). The origin of the receptors is a woman aged 18-29 years who had recovered from COVID-19.

The V call is TRBV20-1, the J call TRBJ1-4, with TRBD1 as a possible D gene (6 bases). Germline V lookup: CDR1 DFQATT, CDR2 SNEGSKA (reference sequence). The CDR3 covers 12 residues. Trimming took 3 bases from V and 8 from J, leaving 10 bases between them. The CDR3 here is CSASTGKEKLFF. As DNA, the CDR3 is TGCAGTGCTAGTACAGGGAAGGAAAAACTGTTTTTT.

The CDR3 DNA reads TGTGCCAGCGGTGGGCCAACAGGGGGGATTTCCGACACTGAAGCTTTCTTT. Protein product: CASGGPTGGISDTEAFF. V and J are TRBV2 and TRBJ1-1, with 8 bases identical to TRBD1. The CDR3 loop spans 17 amino acids. J was trimmed by 3 bases and V by 8 bases; bases with no gene match: 17. The V gene's germline CDR1 is SNHLY and CDR2 FYNNEI.

This sequence joins TRBV7-9 and TRBJ1-5, with no clear D. The germline gives CDR1 SEHNR, CDR2 FQNEAQ (reference sequence). CDR3 size: 15 residues. V was clipped by 1 base and J by 3 bases, with 10 bases between them. The CDR3 DNA sequence: TGTGCCAGCAGCTTAGACGGGAGGGACAATCAGCCCCAGCATTTT. Amino acids: CASSLDGRDNQPQHF.

The chain joins TRBV9 to TRBJ1-3, with 9 bases matching TRBD1. Germline values: CDR1 SGDLS, CDR2 YYNGEE. This CDR3 has 15 amino acids. Unmatched junction bases numbered 2, after V lost 0 bases and J lost 4 bases. CDR3 sequence reads: CASSVAGTGGNTIYF. DNA of the CDR3: TGTGCCAGCAGCGTAGCAGGGACAGGGGGAAACACCATATATTTT.

With respect to this clone: The same CDR3 can be traced to other DNA sequences in this sample. The chain combines TRBV11-2 with TRBJ1-3; perhaps TRBD1 as D (6 bases). Germline-derived CDR1 and CDR2 are SGHAT and FQNNGV. This CDR3 contains 15 residues. The V end lost 5 bases, the J end lost 0 bases, and 11 bases lay between the germline ends. CDR3 region: CASSPQGNSGNTIYF. CDR3 in DNA: TGTGCCAGCAGCCCACAGGGAAACTCTGGAAACACCATATATTTT.

V usage is TRBV5-1 and J usage is TRBJ1-1; D is ambiguous. Germline V gene data show CDR1 as SGHRS and CDR2 as YFSETQ. This CDR3 contains 15 residues. The germline V and J ends were trimmed by 0 bases and 6 bases, with 15 bases remaining between them. For the CDR3, the DNA is TGCGCCAGCAGCTTGGACGAGGTTGGTTACTCTGAAGCTTTCTTT. Amino acids: CASSLDEVGYSEAFF.

This chain joins TRBV11-2 and TRBJ2-7, with 7 nucleotides matching TRBD1. Germline CDR1 reads SGHAT; CDR2 reads FQNNGV. The V and J ends lost 5 bases and 5 bases, in that order; junction bases with no gene match: 12. This CDR3 has 15 residues. Here the CDR3 reads CASSPIDRVNNEQYF. The CDR3 coding sequence is TGTGCCAGCAGCCCCATAGACAGGGTTAATAACGAGCAGTACTTC.

V and J are TRBV7-2 and TRBJ2-7, with a weak D call TRBD1 (6 bases). The CDR3 sequence is 16 residues long. The germline V and J ends were trimmed by 5 bases and 2 bases, with 19 bases remaining between them. Germline V gene sequence: CDR1 SGHTA, CDR2 FQGNSA. In DNA form, the CDR3 reads TGTGCCAGCAGCCCCCCTCTGCAGGGGAAGGCCTACGAGCAGTACTTC. It yields the protein CASSPPLQGKAYEQYF.

The rearrangement uses TRBV5-1 and TRBJ1-6; TRBD1 matches 7 bases. CDR1 is SGHRS and CDR2 is YFSETQ in the germline V gene. The CDR3 has 14 residues. V shed 4 bases and J 7 bases; nucleotides not matched to a gene: 5. In DNA, the CDR3 is TGCGCCAGCAGCAAGGACAGGATCAATTCACCCCTCCACTTT. Translating gives CASSKDRINSPLHF. The full variable domain, rest sourced from reference TRBV5-1 and TRBJ1-6, is KAGVTQTPRYLIKTRGQQVTLSCSPISGHRSVSWYQQTPGQGLQFLFEYFSETQRNKGNFPGRFSGRQFSNSRSEMNVSTLELGDSALYLCASSKDRINSPLHFGNGTRLTVT.

This chain links TRBV6-5 with TRBJ1-2, with 8 bases that match TRBD1. The CDR3 runs 15 residues. CDR1 is MNHEY, CDR2 SVGAGI, per germline. V gave up 0 bases and J gave up 5 bases; unmatched junction bases: 5. The CDR3 DNA follows: TGTGCCAGCAGTTACTCGACAGGGGACCCTTATGGCTACACCTTC. Translating gives CASSYSTGDPYGYTF.

The rearrangement links TRBV7-8 to TRBJ1-1, with D possibly being TRBD1 (6 bases). Germline loops: CDR1 SGHVS, CDR2 FQNEAQ. This CDR3 spans 13 amino acids. The ends were cut back, 6 bases at V and 1 base at J, with 9 bases in the middle. The CDR3 spells CASRPTGNTEAFF. In DNA form, the CDR3 reads TGTGCCAGCAGGCCGACAGGGAACACTGAAGCTTTCTTT.

This clone occurred once. The rearrangement links TRBV18 to TRBJ2-5, with 8 bases aligning to TRBD1. Looked up from germline, CDR1 is KGHSH and CDR2 is LQKENI. The CDR3 is 15 residues long. V shed 3 bases, J shed 2 bases, and the junction held 5 bases outside the gene matches. Written as DNA, the CDR3 is TGTGCCAGCTCACCGCGGACAGGGTTGCAAGAGACCCAGTACTTC. This translates into CASSPRTGLQETQYF.

This chain uses TRBV14 with TRBJ2-1, with D maybe TRBD1 (6 bases). The CDR3 covers 13 residues. In germline, CDR1 is SGHDN, CDR2 FVKESK. V lost 7 bases and J 5 bases, leaving 12 bases between the germline ends. This CDR3 is CASTSAGDNEQFF. CDR3 coding DNA: TGTGCCAGCACTTCGGCAGGGGACAATGAGCAGTTCTTC.

This chain joins TRBV9 and TRBJ1-4; a possible D gene is TRBD1 (5 bases). Germline CDR1 SGDLS, CDR2 YYNGEE. This CDR3 has 14 amino acids. The ends were cut back, 1 base at V and 3 bases at J, with 7 bases in the middle. DNA for the CDR3: TGTGCCAGCAGCGTAACGGGGGCTAATGAAAAACTGTTTTTT. Its translation: CASSVTGANEKLFF.

The chain uses TRBV3-1 (or the pseudogene TRBV3-2) and TRBJ1-2; D is uncertain. The CDR3 consists of 14 residues. V gave up 0 bases and J gave up 4 bases, with 9 bases separating them. The germline CDR1 and CDR2 sequences are LGHDT and YNNKEL (reference sequence). The CDR3 loop reads CASSQDGVGYGYTF. As DNA, the CDR3 is TGTGCCAGCAGCCAAGACGGGGTTGGCTATGGCTACACCTTC.

This chain uses TRBV4-2 with TRBJ1-5; 8 nucleotides line up with TRBD1. Germline V gene data show CDR1 as LGHNA and CDR2 as YNFKEQ. The junction had 4 bases not matched to a gene; V was cut back by 0 bases and J by 0 bases. The CDR3 is 17 amino acids. CDR3 sequence (DNA): TGTGCCAGCAGCCAAGACGGGACAGGTTCTAGCAATCAGCCCCAGCATTTT. It is translated as CASSQDGTGSSNQPQHF.

The V call is TRBV29-1, the J call TRBJ2-1; D remains unclear. The CDR3 has 10 amino acids. The V gene's germline CDR1 is SQVTM and CDR2 ANQGSEA. V was pared by 5 bases and J by 8 bases, with 7 bases between. The CDR3 nucleotides read TGCAGCGTTTTCTTTGATGAGCAGTTCTTC. This translates into CSVFFDEQFF.

This rearrangement joins TRBV30 to TRBJ1-1, with a tentative D call TRBD1 (6 bases). V lost 2 bases and J lost 0, with 25 bases in between. The CDR3 sequence is 19 residues long. Germline lookup yields CDR1 GTSNPN and CDR2 SVGIG (reference sequence). This CDR3 is CAWSSLNLTGRFVNTEAFF. In nucleotides, the CDR3 is TGTGCCTGGAGTAGTCTTAATCTAACAGGGAGATTTGTGAACACTGAAGCTTTCTTT.

The chain is built from TRBV3-1 (or the pseudogene TRBV3-2) and TRBJ2-2; D is unresolved. CDR3 size: 15 residues. Per the germline V gene, CDR1 is LGHDT and CDR2 is YNNKEL (reference sequence). Trimming removed 4 bases at V and 1 base at J, with 10 bases between. CDR3 nucleotides: TGTGCCAGCAGCCTCGGCAGGCAGAACACCGGGGAGCTGTTTTTT. Its protein is CASSLGRQNTGELFF.

A single count supports this clone. The V call is TRBV18, the J call TRBJ1-2; the match to TRBD1 covers 12 bases. Germline loops: CDR1 KGHSH, CDR2 LQKENI. Trimming cost V 6 bases and J 8 bases; bases outside gene matches: 19. There are 18 residues in the CDR3. The DNA of the CDR3 is TGTGCCAGCTCCATCAGGTCCCTTCGGGACAGGGGGCAGGGCGGCTACACCTTC. This gives the protein CASSIRSLRDRGQGGYTF.

V usage is TRBV9 and J usage is TRBJ1-1, with D possibly TRBD1 on 6 matching bases. The V and J ends lost 4 bases and 8 bases respectively, with 21 bases between them. The CDR3 length is 15 residues. CDR1 SGDLS and CDR2 YYNGEE come from the germline V gene. The CDR3 DNA sequence: TGTGCCAGCAGCCCTCCCTCACAGGGTCTTGCCGAAGCTTTCTTT. It codes for CASSPPSQGLAEAFF.